The 27 T cell receptor beta chains listed next were all sequenced from one sample in a study of beta chain features in type 1 diabetes. Notes on the study in general: Shortening that was moderate but significant affected the TCRB CDR3s of Type 1 diabetes patients in all four CD4+ subsets.

Sequenced material consisted of expressed TCRB transcripts (all of the isolated RNA was reverse transcribed). Some clones are missing from TCRdb's copy, which holds only in-frame ones; the method was immunoSEQ multiplex PCR. The sample has over 200,000 clones, approximately 11% seen once; the top ten hold approximately 0.015%. For these TCRs, the target antigens are not known. Sequencing was done on a sample of naive CD4+ T cells from blood. The receptors originated from a man aged 25 to 40 with type 1 diabetes.

V usage is TRBV9 and J usage is TRBJ1-5; no clear D. Germline CDR1 reads SGDLS; CDR2 reads YYNGEE. V was trimmed by 0 bases and J by 4 bases, leaving 5 bases between them. CDR3 size: 13 residues. The CDR3 reads CASSVGENQPQHF. The CDR3 DNA reads as TGTGCCAGCAGCGTAGGAGAAAATCAGCCCCAGCATTTT.

This chain joins TRBV19 and TRBJ2-7; 7 nucleotides line up with TRBD2. The ends lost 3 bases at V and 2 bases at J; junction bases unmatched: 4. The germline V gene encodes CDR1 LNHDA and CDR2 SQIVND (reference sequence). This CDR3 is built from 14 residues. CDR3 amino acids: CASSIGGDPYEQYF. DNA of the CDR3: TGTGCCAGTAGTATTGGGGGGGACCCCTACGAGCAGTACTTC.

The rearrangement uses TRBV15 and TRBJ1-5; TRBD1 agrees at 9 bases. Trimming removed 5 bases from V and 6 bases from J; junction bases left unmatched: 11. The V gene's germline CDR1 is LNHNV and CDR2 YYDKDF (reference sequence). This CDR3 has 16 amino acids. Here the CDR3 DNA reads TGTGCCACCAGCGCACCTGGGGACAGGGCGGGTCAGCCCCAGCATTTT. Its translation: CATSAPGDRAGQPQHF. Full variable domain (rest looked up from reference TRBV15 and TRBJ1-5): DAMVIQNPRYQVTQFGKPVTLSCSQTLNHNVMYWYQQKSSQAPKLLFHYYDKDFNNEADTPDNFQSRRPNTSFCFLDIRSPGLGDTAMYLCATSAPGDRAGQPQHFGDGTRLSIL.

V is TRBV27 and J is TRBJ2-7, with TRBD1 identical over 7 bases. With 8 bases clipped from V and 0 bases from J, the junction kept 7 bases outside the gene matches. Germline-derived CDR1 and CDR2 are MNHEY and SMNVEV (reference sequence). The CDR3 length is 14 residues. The CDR3: CASSRQGVSYEQYF. CDR3 DNA sequence: TGTGCCAGCTCCCGGCAGGGGGTCTCCTACGAGCAGTACTTC.

The chain joins TRBV5-1 to TRBJ2-3; 7 positions match TRBD2. With V trimmed by 1 base and J by 3 bases, 8 bases remained unmatched. Germline lookup yields CDR1 SGHRS and CDR2 YFSETQ. The CDR3 is 16 amino acids. CDR3 protein: CASSLSSSGSTDTQYF. The CDR3 DNA follows: TGCGCCAGCAGCTTGTCGTCTAGCGGATCGACAGATACGCAGTATTTT.

The J gene is TRBJ2-1, the V gene TRBV6-5, with 7 bases lining up with TRBD2. Losses at the gene ends were 6 bases for V and 11 bases for J; bases not matched to a gene: 4. CDR3 length: 11 amino acids. Per germline, CDR1 MNHEY and CDR2 SVGAGI. The CDR3 DNA sequence: TGTGCCAGCAGATGGGAGGGGAAGCAGTTCTTC. This gives the protein CASRWEGKQFF.

In its sample, this clone was seen a few times. An end of the junction does not agree with germline; a read error may underlie this. The rearrangement uses TRBV7-8 and TRBJ1-4; tentatively, D is TRBD1 (5 bases). The CDR3 is 17 residues long. Germline-derived CDR1 and CDR2 are SGHVS and FQNEAQ. CDR3 sequence reads: CASSLAAQGRANEKLFF. The CDR3 region has the DNA TGTGCCAGCAGCCTAGCGGCGCAGGGTCGAGCTAATGAAAAACTGTTTTTT.

The V gene is TRBV28, the J gene TRBJ2-1, with 7 bases matching TRBD1. The CDR3 contains 16 residues. The J segment lost 2 bases and the V segment lost 7 bases, leaving 11 bases of the junction unmatched. Germline V CDR1 and CDR2: MDHEN, SYDVKM. The chain's CDR3 is CASIPSRGITYNEQFF. In DNA form, the CDR3 reads TGTGCCAGCATCCCGTCCAGGGGGATAACCTACAATGAGCAGTTCTTC.

This chain connects TRBV19 to TRBJ1-1; D might be TRBD1 (5 bases). Germline V lookup: CDR1 LNHDA, CDR2 SQIVND (reference sequence). The CDR3 covers 14 residues. V was clipped by 6 bases and J by 4 bases, with 15 bases between them. CDR3 DNA: TGTGCCAGTAGGAGAGGGGACTCCATCACTGAAGCTTTCTTT. This encodes CASRRGDSITEAFF.

V is TRBV7-3 and J is TRBJ1-2; 7 bases line up with TRBD1. The J segment lost 6 bases and the V segment lost 5 bases, leaving 6 bases of the junction unmatched. The CDR3 has 13 amino acids. Germline V gives CDR1 SGHTA, CDR2 FQGTGA. This CDR3 is CASSRGQGDGYTF. In DNA form, the CDR3 reads TGTGCCAGCAGCAGGGGGCAGGGGGATGGCTACACCTTC.

This clone turned up a few times. The rearrangement joins TRBV5-1 to TRBJ1-5; 7 bases line up with TRBD1. Germline assignment: CDR1 SGHRS and CDR2 YFSETQ. The junction had 6 bases not matched to a gene; V was cut back by 0 bases and J by 0 bases. This CDR3 spans 17 amino acids. CDR3 protein: CASSLEAGGSSNQPQHF. The CDR3 DNA reads as TGCGCCAGCAGCTTGGAAGCAGGGGGTAGTAGCAATCAGCCCCAGCATTTT.

V and J are TRBV18 and TRBJ1-5; no reliable D call. The germline gives CDR1 KGHSH, CDR2 LQKENI. This CDR3 comprises 15 residues. With 3 bases removed from V and 0 bases from J, the gap between germline ends came to 9 bases. CDR3 loop: CASSPYRDSNQPQHF. In nucleotides, the CDR3 is TGTGCCAGCTCACCCTACAGAGATAGCAATCAGCCCCAGCATTTT.

This clone came up a few times. In DNA, the CDR3 is TGTGCCATCAGTGACAGGGGGGAGACCCAGTACTTC. As protein: CAISDRGETQYF. The rearrangement uses TRBV10-3 and TRBJ2-5; 7 positions match TRBD1. Germline loops: CDR1 ENHRY, CDR2 SYGVKD. This CDR3 has 12 amino acids. With V trimmed by 3 bases and J by 5 bases, 0 bases remained unmatched.

Only a few counts were recorded for this clone. The rearrangement uses TRBV5-4 and TRBJ1-2, with D possibly matching TRBD1 (5 bases). CDR1 is SGHNT, CDR2 YYREEE, per germline (reference sequence). Deletions cut 0 bases from V and 4 bases from J, with 16 bases between. The CDR3 runs to 16 residues. The CDR3 sequence: CASSLASGGVGYGYTF. The DNA of the CDR3 is TGTGCCAGCAGCTTGGCCTCGGGGGGAGTGGGCTATGGCTACACCTTC.

The chain uses TRBV18 and TRBJ1-1; D unresolved. The CDR3 has 12 residues. Trimming removed 7 bases at V and 8 bases at J, with 14 bases between. The germline gives CDR1 KGHSH, CDR2 LQKENI. The CDR3 DNA is TGTGCCAGCTTTTCTTCGGCGGGGGAAGCTTTCTTT. This translates into CASFSSAGEAFF.

This clone was observed a handful of times. This chain links TRBV6-5 with TRBJ1-1; weak D call: TRBD1 (6 bases). The CDR3 is 14 amino acids. Germline-derived CDR1 and CDR2 are MNHEY and SVGAGI. V was clipped by 6 bases and J by 2 bases, with 13 bases between them. This CDR3 is CASRVDRSNTEAFF. The CDR3 DNA is TGTGCCAGCAGGGTCGACAGGAGCAACACTGAAGCTTTCTTT.

This clone was seen more than once but under ten times. Its ends do not fully match the called genes, so a read error is possible. The chain uses TRBV10-3 and TRBJ2-5, with D hard to call. This CDR3 is 14 amino acids long. CDR1 and CDR2 from the germline V gene are ENHRY and SYGVKD. The CDR3 loop is CASSYGAPRETQYF. Written as DNA, the CDR3 is TGTGCCAGCAGTTACGGAGCTCCTCGGGAGACCCAGTACTTC.

This clone occurred a few times. The chain couples TRBV7-9 to TRBJ1-2; TRBD1 might be the D (5 bases). With 1 base removed from V and 7 bases from J, the gap between germline ends came to 10 bases. Germline CDR1 SEHNR, CDR2 FQNEAQ (reference sequence). The CDR3 loop spans 13 amino acids. The CDR3 loop reads CASSLVGGSGYTF. DNA of the CDR3: TGTGCCAGCAGCTTAGTCGGGGGTAGTGGCTACACCTTC. The full variable domain, its missing parts supplied by reference TRBV7-9 and TRBJ1-2, is DTGVSQNPRHKITKRGQNVTFRCDPISEHNRLYWYRQTLGQGPEFLTYFQNEAQLEKSRLLSDRFSAERPKGSFSTLEIQRTEQGDSAMYLCASSLVGGSGYTFGSGTRLTVV.

Only a few counts were recorded for this clone. This chain connects TRBV6-5 to TRBJ2-5; D unresolved. Germline V gives CDR1 MNHEY, CDR2 SVGAGI. Trimming took off 2 bases at V and 1 base at J, with 8 bases between the two ends. CDR3 length: 14 amino acids. The CDR3 sequence: CASSYNRAQETQYF. The CDR3 DNA follows: TGTGCCAGCAGTTACAACCGAGCCCAAGAGACCCAGTACTTC.

This chain links TRBV6-5 with TRBJ1-1; D possibly corresponds to TRBD1 (5 bases). This CDR3 is 14 amino acids long. Germline loops: CDR1 MNHEY, CDR2 SVGAGI. Between the trimmed V and J ends, which lost 7 bases and 1 base, there was a span of 13 bases. The CDR3 reads CASTNPTGNTEAFF. CDR3 sequence (DNA): TGTGCCAGCACCAACCCTACAGGGAACACTGAAGCTTTCTTT.

CDR3 coding DNA: TGTGCCTGGAGTGGCTTCCCCGCGGACAAAAACATTCAGTACTTC. Translated, it gives CAWSGFPADKNIQYF. The J gene is TRBJ2-4, the V gene TRBV30, with unresolved D. Germline V lookup: CDR1 GTSNPN, CDR2 SVGIG (reference sequence). Trimming shortened V by 1 base and J by 3 bases, and 13 bases separated the two germline ends. The CDR3 runs to 15 residues. The variable domain in full, with the rest retrieved from reference TRBV30 and TRBJ2-4, is SQTIHQWPATLVQPVGSPLSLECTVEGTSNPNLYWYRQAAGRGLQLLFYSVGIGQISSEVPQNLSASRPQDRQFILSSKKLLLSDSGFYLCAWSGFPADKNIQYFGAGTRLSVL.

This clone was seen more than once but under ten times. J is TRBJ1-5 and V is TRBV27; 7 positions match TRBD1. J lost 2 bases, V lost 4 bases, and 5 bases had no gene match. Per germline, CDR1 MNHEY and CDR2 SMNVEV (reference sequence). The CDR3 contains 15 residues. CDR3 DNA: TGTGCCAGCAGTTGGTCCGGGACAGGCAATCAGCCCCAGCATTTT. It codes for CASSWSGTGNQPQHF.

This chain connects TRBV5-1 to TRBJ2-3; 8 bases map to TRBD1. Trimming cost V 4 bases and J 4 bases; bases outside gene matches: 5. Germline V gene lookup returns CDR1 SGHRS and CDR2 YFSETQ. This CDR3 spans 14 amino acids. The CDR3 DNA reads TGCGCCAGCAGCCCCGGACAGGGTTCAGATACGCAGTATTTT. Translated, it gives CASSPGQGSDTQYF.

This clone was picked up a small number of times. V and J are TRBV18 and TRBJ1-1; TRBD1 is a possible D gene (5 bases). With 6 bases removed from V and 4 bases from J, the gap between germline ends came to 18 bases. Looked up from germline, CDR1 is KGHSH and CDR2 is LQKENI. The CDR3 length is 15 residues. The DNA for the CDR3 is TGTGCCAGCTCGCTTTTGGCAGGGAGGAGCACTGAAGCTTTCTTT. Its translation is CASSLLAGRSTEAFF.

V and J are TRBV2 and TRBJ2-5; the match to TRBD1 covers 9 bases. Germline CDR1 SNHLY, CDR2 FYNNEI. V gave up 4 bases and J gave up 3 bases; unmatched junction bases: 3. This CDR3 contains 14 residues. CDR3 loop: CASSARTGEETQYF. In nucleotides, the CDR3 is TGTGCCAGCAGTGCTAGGACAGGGGAAGAGACCCAGTACTTC.

Comments on this clone: Additional DNA sequences in this sample encode the identical CDR3. The chain has TRBV18 and TRBJ2-1; D ambiguous. There are 13 residues in the CDR3. Per the germline V gene, CDR1 is KGHSH and CDR2 is LQKENI. V was pared by 2 bases and J by 5 bases, with 7 bases between. The CDR3, as DNA: TGTGCCAGCTCACCATTAGGAGACAATGAGCAGTTCTTC. Residues: CASSPLGDNEQFF.

This clone was seen more than once but under ten times. V gene TRBV27 combines with J gene TRBJ2-3; a weak D match, TRBD1 (5 bases). From germline, CDR1 is MNHEY and CDR2 SMNVEV (reference sequence). Trimming took 0 bases from V and 0 from J, leaving 10 bases between them. The CDR3 is made up of 16 amino acids. The CDR3, as DNA: TGTGCCAGCAGTTTATCGGCAGGGTTTAGCACAGATACGCAGTATTTT. Protein: CASSLSAGFSTDTQYF.